This T cell receptor (beta chain) was retrieved from a study of spatial heterogeneity in lung cancer (dated by TCRdb to the late 2010s). For the wider study: Beta-chain transcripts were consistently detected in greater numbers than alpha-chain transcripts, which likely reflects a higher abundance of beta-chain transcripts. In tumor regions, TCR transcript counts showed a strong correlation with a T cell transcriptional module score derived from matched bulk RNA-seq. In the raw uncorrected reads, each unique combination of TCR and UMI appeared more than ten times on average. TCR alpha and beta repertoires were quantitatively compared across multiple tumor regions, matched nontumor lung and blood in non-small cell lung cancer. Nonsynonymous mutation counts, determined by whole-exome sequencing of tumor tissue, were related to TCR repertoire features. Both alpha and beta chains were TCR-sequenced in roughly 200 tumor regions, about 69 matched nontumor lung samples and around 54 PBMC samples obtained at surgery.

The investigation overall reported the following: The number of expanded intratumoral alpha and beta TCRs correlated with the tumor nonsynonymous mutation count. TCR-seq coverage of tumor T cells was estimated at only 7% to 8.5% for alpha chains and about 13% for beta chains. Confirming at a functional level the hypothesis that regional TCRs recognize regional mutations was considered to require additional single-cell paired TCR alpha and beta sequencing. Counts of ubiquitous and regional expanded TCRs correlated with counts of ubiquitous and regional nonsynonymous mutations, respectively.

Library prep was done by 5' RACE. Sequencing was performed on a NextSeq 500. To allow correction of PCR and sequencing errors, the TCR library protocol tagged every TCR cDNA molecule with a unique molecular identifier. In the authors' own workflow: TCR identification, UMI-based error correction and CDR3 extraction were performed with Decombinator tools. Expanded TCRs were defined as those above a frequency of 2 per 1,000, corresponding to the top 1% of the tumor frequency distribution. Expanded tumor TCRs were classed as regional if statistically deemed absent (corrected P<0.05) from at least one tumor region, otherwise ubiquitous. Renyi diversity was computed with the R vegan package after each repertoire had been subsampled 100 times to 5,000 TCRs. CDR3 similarity networks were built from amino acid triplet string-kernel similarity, connecting CDR3s with pairwise similarity above 0.82. In-frame beta chains were kept once TCRdb had trimmed the public reads at Q25 with fastp and called clones with MiXCR. Rows are combined by CDR3 protein, so each entry shows the most common genes and DNA. TCRdb assigned the V and J calls; the authors' analysis was not used. The sample table lists approximately 10,000 distinct CDR3 sequences, around 5.1% of them with a count of one. Roughly 12% of the sample is held by the ten biggest clonotypes.

This clonotype appeared many times. Its antigen remains unidentified. Base quality data are lacking; no much larger clone is found one base away. This specimen's time point label, per the study, means: sample taken at primary tumor resection. The donors were some 70 patients from the lung TRACERx cohort who had early-stage, untreated non-small cell lung cancer. Without any cell sorting, TCR sequencing was performed on whole RNA extracted either from tumor and nontumor lung tissue or from cryopreserved PBMC samples. Only patients with enough RNA available from two or more tumor regions were chosen for TCR sequencing. Before being selected, tumor and adjacent nontumor lung specimens were reviewed by a lung pathologist. Sequenced material: lung tumor tissue, taken at surgery. This receptor was identified in a male donor with early-stage non-small cell lung cancer.

In nucleotide form, the sequence is TGTGCCAGCAGTTTCGAGGGGGAAACGAGGAAGCAGTACTTC. The translation is CASSFEGETRKQYF. The rearranged segments are TRBV12-3 or TRBV12-4 and TRBJ2-7; the D gene is perhaps TRBD1, on 6 matching bases. V and J lose 3 bases and 8 bases, and a span of 17 bases separates them. Its CDR3 holds 14 amino acids, cysteine through phenylalanine. Of the read, only the CDR3 DNA is kept; its 42 bases are in frame from base 1.